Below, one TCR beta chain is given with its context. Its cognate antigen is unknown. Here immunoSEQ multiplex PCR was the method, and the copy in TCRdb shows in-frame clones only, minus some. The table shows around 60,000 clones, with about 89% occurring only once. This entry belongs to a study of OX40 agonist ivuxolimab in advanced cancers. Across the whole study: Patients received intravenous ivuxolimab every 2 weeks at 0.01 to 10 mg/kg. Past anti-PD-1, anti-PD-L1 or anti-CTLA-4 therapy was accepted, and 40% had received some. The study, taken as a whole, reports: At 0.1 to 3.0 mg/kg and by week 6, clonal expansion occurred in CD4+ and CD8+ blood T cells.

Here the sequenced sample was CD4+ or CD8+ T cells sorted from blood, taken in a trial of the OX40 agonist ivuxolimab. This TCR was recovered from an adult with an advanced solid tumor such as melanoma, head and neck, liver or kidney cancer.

The CDR3 DNA reads TGTGCCAGCAGTCAAGGACGCTGGGGAAACATTCAGTACTTC. This sequence encodes CASSQGRWGNIQYF. The rearrangement joins TRBV27 to TRBJ2-4; no clear D. The germline CDR1 and CDR2 sequences are MNHEY and SMNVEV (reference sequence). V lost 5 bases and J 6 bases, leaving 14 bases between the germline ends. This CDR3 has 14 residues.